The T cell receptor beta chain described here comes from a study of shared clonotypes between healthy human individuals. The table came from immunoSEQ multiplex PCR; TCRdb's copy has only in-frame clones and leaves some out. Here the sample spans millions of clones, 93% being singletons. Study-level findings and limits: What naive subsets generally showed was a larger estimated richness than memory subsets showed.

This clone was detected once. Antigen unknown. This same CDR3 is encoded by further DNA sequences in the sample. Naive CD8 isolation took CD45RO-negative cells positively selected for CCR7 and excluded terminally differentiated effector memory CD45RA+ cells. Participating donors were healthy, HIV-negative adults free of recent acute infections or vaccinations. Germline-derived CDR1 and CDR2 are KGHSH and LQKENI. Trimming shortened V by 2 bases and J by 7 bases, and 12 bases separated the two germline ends. The CDR3 contains 14 residues. The sequencing input was naive CD8+ T cells from PBMCs. The chain combines TRBV18 with TRBJ2-1, with D perhaps being TRBD1 or TRBD2 (5 bases each). The source of this sequence is a man between 18 and 35 years old in good health. Some clones in this sample may be carry-over from other donors' samples. CDR3 in amino acids: CASSPGTPSNEQFF. CDR3 in DNA: TGTGCCAGCTCACCAGGGACCCCCTCAAATGAGCAGTTCTTC.